The 14 T cell receptor beta chains below all came from one sample that was sequenced in a study of blood T cell repertoires in COVID-19. Method: immunoSEQ multiplex PCR; TCRdb's copy keeps in-frame clones and lacks some. The data contain roughly 200,000 clones, 87% of them singletons. The sample comprised peripheral blood. These receptor sequences come from a woman aged 18-35 years who had recovered from COVID-19.

This chain connects TRBV7-3 to TRBJ2-1; perhaps TRBD1 as D (6 bases). Looked up from germline, CDR1 is SGHTA and CDR2 is FQGTGA. This CDR3 spans 13 amino acids. Deletions cut 11 bases from V and 9 bases from J, with 20 bases between. In nucleotides, the CDR3 is TGTGCCTCTGCGAGCAGGGGCTATGGTGAGCAGTTCTTC. Residues: CASASRGYGEQFF.

The chain links TRBV9 to TRBJ1-5, with TRBD1 as a possible D gene (6 bases). V was pared by 1 base and J by 3 bases, with 8 bases between. This CDR3 is built from 14 residues. Germline values: CDR1 SGDLS, CDR2 YYNGEE. In DNA, the CDR3 is TGTGCCAGCAGCGTATCAGGGGACAATCAGCCCCAGCATTTT. Translating gives CASSVSGDNQPQHF.

The chain carries TRBV30 and TRBJ2-3; 14 bases match TRBD2. V was clipped by 2 bases and J by 6 bases; unmatched bases: 7. CDR1 and CDR2 from the germline V gene are GTSNPN and SVGIG (reference sequence). The CDR3 is made up of 16 amino acids. CDR3 in DNA: TGTGCCTGGAGTACCAGACTAGCGGGAGGGATCGATACGCAGTATTTT. It yields the protein CAWSTRLAGGIDTQYF. The full variable domain, rest sourced from reference TRBV30 and TRBJ2-3, is SQTIHQWPATLVQPVGSPLSLECTVEGTSNPNLYWYRQAAGRGLQLLFYSVGIGQISSEVPQNLSASRPQDRQFILSSKKLLLSDSGFYLCAWSTRLAGGIDTQYFGPGTRLTVL.

V gene TRBV7-3 combines with J gene TRBJ1-1; a weak D match, TRBD1 (6 bases). Germline CDR1 reads SGHTA; CDR2 reads FQGTGA. V was clipped by 2 bases and J by 5 bases, with 12 bases between them. The CDR3 has 14 residues. The CDR3 loop is CASSLGRGVTEAFF. In DNA, the CDR3 is TGTGCCAGCAGCTTAGGCAGGGGCGTGACTGAAGCTTTCTTT.

This rearrangement joins TRBV9 to TRBJ2-1, with TRBD2 as a possible D gene (6 bases). Germline V gene sequence: CDR1 SGDLS, CDR2 YYNGEE. V was clipped by 0 bases and J by 8 bases, with 21 bases between them. The CDR3 contains 17 residues. The CDR3 region has the DNA TGTGCCAGCAGCGTAGCCGGCGGGATTACTGTCTGGGATGAGCAGTTCTTC. Residues: CASSVAGGITVWDEQFF.

The chain uses TRBV14 and TRBJ2-1; 11 bases line up with TRBD2. The CDR3 sequence is 16 residues long. CDR1 is SGHDN and CDR2 is FVKESK in the germline V gene. V shed 0 bases and J 9 bases; nucleotides not matched to a gene: 7. The CDR3 protein is CASSQDLLAGVGEQFF. CDR3 nucleotides: TGTGCCAGCAGCCAAGATCTACTAGCGGGAGTTGGTGAGCAGTTCTTC.

The rearrangement links TRBV6-5 to TRBJ2-3; TRBD2 might be the D (7 bases). Germline V gives CDR1 MNHEY, CDR2 SVGAGI. The CDR3 covers 13 residues. V was cut by 8 bases and J by 6 bases, with 15 bases left in between. CDR3 DNA: TGTGCCAGCTGCCTGGCGGGGGCCGATACGCAGTATTTT. Translating it yields CASCLAGADTQYF.

This sequence joins TRBV27 and TRBJ2-7; the D gene is possibly TRBD2 (6 bases). V was shortened by 2 bases and J by 0 bases, with 11 bases between the two germline ends. The V gene's germline CDR1 is MNHEY and CDR2 SMNVEV (reference sequence). CDR3 length equals 15 residues. CDR3 in DNA: TGTGCCAGCAGTTTAAAGGCGGGGAGCTCCTACGAGCAGTACTTC. It translates to CASSLKAGSSYEQYF.

The CDR3 DNA sequence: TGTGCCAGTAGTCTCCGGGACAGGGATGAAAAACTGTTTTTT. Its translation is CASSLRDRDEKLFF. This chain uses TRBV19 with TRBJ1-4, with 9 positions matching TRBD1. J was trimmed by 6 bases and V by 5 bases; bases with no gene match: 4. CDR3 length: 14 residues. Germline V gene data show CDR1 as LNHDA and CDR2 as SQIVND (reference sequence).

This chain uses TRBV7-7 with TRBJ2-1; D perhaps matches TRBD1 (8 bases). The germline V gene has CDR1 SSHAT and CDR2 FNYEAQ (reference sequence). The CDR3 covers 13 residues. Trimming took 5 bases from V and 9 from J, leaving 14 bases between them. CDR3 nucleotide sequence: TGTGCCAGCAGCGCACAGGGGGGGGTTGAGCAGTTCTTC. Amino acids: CASSAQGGVEQFF.

The CDR3 reads CAIADGVGNQPQHF. In nucleotides, the CDR3 is TGTGCCATCGCGGACGGGGTTGGCAATCAGCCCCAGCATTTT. This chain uses TRBV10-3 with TRBJ1-5; D remains unclear. CDR1 and CDR2 (germline): ENHRY, SYGVKD. This CDR3 contains 14 residues. V was pared by 8 bases and J by 2 bases, with 13 bases between.

The chain combines TRBV5-8 with TRBJ1-1; 9 positions agree with TRBD1. Germline trimming cut 7 bases from V and 5 bases from J; bases unmatched to any gene: 12. This CDR3 comprises 15 residues. The germline CDR1 and CDR2 sequences are SGHTS and YDEGEE. The CDR3 sequence is CASGSTDRGETEAFF. CDR3 coding DNA: TGTGCCAGCGGTTCGACGGACAGGGGTGAGACTGAAGCTTTCTTT.

V usage is TRBV19 and J usage is TRBJ2-7; 8 nucleotides match TRBD1. The CDR3 is made up of 15 amino acids. Germline CDR1 LNHDA, CDR2 SQIVND (reference sequence). Losses at the gene ends were 2 bases for V and 6 bases for J; bases not matched to a gene: 9. As DNA, the CDR3 is TGTGCCAGTAGTATACGGACAGGGAAGAGTCGCGAGCAGTACTTC. The encoded protein is CASSIRTGKSREQYF.

This chain joins TRBV24-1 and TRBJ1-5, with D perhaps matching TRBD1 (6 bases). The CDR3 runs 14 residues. The germline V gene has CDR1 KGHDR and CDR2 SFDVKD. V lost 3 bases to trimming and J lost 7 bases, with 12 bases between them. CDR3 in DNA: TGTGCCACCAGTGATCGGGACAATATACAGCCCCAGCATTTT. It translates to CATSDRDNIQPQHF.